This T cell receptor beta chain came from a study of cytomegalovirus exposure and HLA in healthy donors. Donors were nominally healthy when sampled, though unrecorded immune exposures were likely. Findings and limits, study-wide: A later analysis reported that several of the most significant clusters appeared to be linked to common viral pathogens, among them Epstein-Barr virus. The study assumed roughly uniform donor sequencing depth for presence/absence analyses. A later analysis revealed that TCR association rates differed between HLA loci, peaking at DRB1 and bottoming out at HLA-C.

Both 60 Vbeta primers and 13 Jbeta primers went into the PCR. The method was immunoSEQ multiplex PCR; TCRdb's version includes in-frame clones alone and lacks a portion of them. The data show 200,000 to 250,000 clones, with roughly 80% seen just once and roughly 16% held by the top ten. Trimming removed 4 bases from V and 4 bases from J; junction bases left unmatched: 1. Germline lookup yields CDR1 MGHRA and CDR2 YSYEKL. CDR3 length equals 13 residues. Details on this clone: The antigen is undetermined.

The sequencing sample was made of PBMCs. The TCR comes from a middle-aged man in good health and CMV-seronegative. The rearrangement links TRBV4-1 to TRBJ2-7, with 10 bases fitting TRBD2. CDR3 sequence reads: CASSPAGGYEQYF. For the CDR3, the DNA is TGCGCCAGCAGCCCAGCGGGAGGGTACGAGCAGTACTTC.